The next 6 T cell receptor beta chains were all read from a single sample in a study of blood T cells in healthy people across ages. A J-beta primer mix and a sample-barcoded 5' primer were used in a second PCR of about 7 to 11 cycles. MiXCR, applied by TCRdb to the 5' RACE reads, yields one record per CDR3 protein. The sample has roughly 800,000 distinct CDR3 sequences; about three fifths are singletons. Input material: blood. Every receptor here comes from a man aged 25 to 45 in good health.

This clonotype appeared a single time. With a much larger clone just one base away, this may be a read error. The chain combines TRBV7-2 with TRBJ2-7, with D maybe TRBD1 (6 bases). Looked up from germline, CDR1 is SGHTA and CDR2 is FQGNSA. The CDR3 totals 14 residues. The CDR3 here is CASSPTGQNYGQYF. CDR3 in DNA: TGTGCCAGCAGCCCCACAGGACAGAACTACGGGCAGTACTTC.

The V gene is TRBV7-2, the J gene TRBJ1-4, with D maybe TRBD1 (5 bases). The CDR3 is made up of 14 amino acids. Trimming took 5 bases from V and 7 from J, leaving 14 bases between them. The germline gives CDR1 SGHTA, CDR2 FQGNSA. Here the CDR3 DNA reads TGTGCCAGCAGCCCCCGGGGGTTTAGTGAAAAACTGTTTTTT. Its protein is CASSPRGFSEKLFF.

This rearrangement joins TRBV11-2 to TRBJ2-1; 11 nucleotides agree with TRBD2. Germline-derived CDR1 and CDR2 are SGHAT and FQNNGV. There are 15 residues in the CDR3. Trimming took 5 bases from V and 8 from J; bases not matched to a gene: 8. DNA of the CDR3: TGTGCCAGCAGCCCAGGGAGACTAGCGGGGTATGAGCAGTTCTTC. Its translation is CASSPGRLAGYEQFF.

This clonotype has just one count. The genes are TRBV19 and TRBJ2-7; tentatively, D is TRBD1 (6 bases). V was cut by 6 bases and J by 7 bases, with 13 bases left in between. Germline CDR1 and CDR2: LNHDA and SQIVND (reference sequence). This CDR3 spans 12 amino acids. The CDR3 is CASRLRDNEQYF. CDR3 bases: TGTGCCAGTAGGCTAAGGGACAATGAGCAGTACTTC.

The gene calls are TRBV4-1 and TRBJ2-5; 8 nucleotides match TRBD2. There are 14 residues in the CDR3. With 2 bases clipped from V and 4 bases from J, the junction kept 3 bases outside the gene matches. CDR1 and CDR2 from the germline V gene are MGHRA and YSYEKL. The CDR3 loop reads CASSQIAGIETQYF. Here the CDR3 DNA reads TGCGCCAGCAGCCAAATAGCGGGAATAGAGACCCAGTACTTC.

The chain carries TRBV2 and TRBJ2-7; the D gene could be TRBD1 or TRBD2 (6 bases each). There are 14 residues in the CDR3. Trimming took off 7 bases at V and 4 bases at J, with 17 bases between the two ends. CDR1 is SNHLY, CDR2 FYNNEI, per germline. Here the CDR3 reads CASTELQGGYEQYF. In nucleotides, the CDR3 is TGTGCCAGCACCGAATTACAAGGGGGGTACGAGCAGTACTTC. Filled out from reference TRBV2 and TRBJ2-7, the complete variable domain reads EPEVTQTPSHQVTQMGQEVILRCVPISNHLYFYWYRQILGQKVEFLVSFYNNEISEKSEIFDDQFSVERPDGSNFTLKIRSTKLEDSAMYFCASTELQGGYEQYFGPGTRLTVT.